These T cell receptor beta chains were read from a single sample in a study of PD-1 blockade in classical Hodgkin lymphoma. TCRdb's table, derived via immunoSEQ multiplex PCR, lists solely in-frame clones and lacks some. Among about 20,000 clones, roughly 73% were seen once, and the ten largest hold roughly a quarter. Material: peripheral blood mononuclear cells (PBMCs), obtained before the second cycle of nivolumab. Every receptor here comes from a human donor with classical Hodgkin lymphoma. CDR3s include the opening cysteine and the closing phenylalanine or tryptophan. Each record gives: D gene, J gene, V gene, clone size, CDR3 protein, CDR3 DNA. D genes are given only for firm matches. For some rows the clone size is stated as once, few or many, or as a class when expanded; others skip it.

d_gene: -
j_gene: TRBJ2-2
v_gene: TRBV16
abundance: few
CDR3aa: CASSHQVDGELFF
CDR3nt: TGTGCCAGCAGCCATCAGGTTGACGGGGAGCTGTTTTTT

d_gene: TRBD1
j_gene: TRBJ1-1
v_gene: TRBV19
abundance: -
CDR3aa: CASIRQGANTEAFF
CDR3nt: TGTGCCAGTATCCGACAGGGTGCGAACACTGAAGCTTTCTTT

d_gene: -
j_gene: TRBJ2-1
v_gene: TRBV4-1
abundance: -
CDR3aa: CASSQDQGLGNEQFF
CDR3nt: TGCGCCAGCAGCCAAGATCAGGGTTTGGGCAATGAGCAGTTCTTC

d_gene: -
j_gene: TRBJ2-7
v_gene: TRBV5-4
abundance: -
CDR3aa: CASSLAREQYF
CDR3nt: TGTGCCAGCAGCTTGGCCAGGGAGCAGTACTTC

d_gene: -
j_gene: TRBJ1-3
v_gene: TRBV6-1
abundance: -
CDR3aa: CASTPEGHSGNTIYF
CDR3nt: TGTGCCAGCACACCCGAGGGACATTCTGGAAACACCATATATTTT

d_gene: -
j_gene: TRBJ2-1
v_gene: TRBV27
abundance: few
CDR3aa: CASSLGAGNYNEQFF
CDR3nt: TGTGCCAGCAGTTTAGGGGCAGGGAACTACAATGAGCAGTTCTTC

d_gene: TRBD2
j_gene: TRBJ2-1
v_gene: TRBV6-6
abundance: -
CDR3aa: CASTQKLLAGNNEQFF
CDR3nt: TGTGCCAGCACCCAAAAACTACTAGCGGGCAACAATGAGCAGTTCTTC

d_gene: -
j_gene: TRBJ2-1
v_gene: TRBV18
abundance: -
CDR3aa: CASSPGADSYNEQFF
CDR3nt: TGTGCCAGCTCACCGGGGGCGGACTCCTACAATGAGCAGTTCTTC

d_gene: -
j_gene: TRBJ1-5
v_gene: TRBV29-1
abundance: -
CDR3aa: CSVRDSPNGNQPQHF
CDR3nt: TGCAGCGTAAGAGACAGCCCCAATGGCAATCAGCCCCAGCATTTT

d_gene: -
j_gene: TRBJ2-3
v_gene: TRBV4-1
abundance: -
CDR3aa: CASSSKHREIDTQYF
CDR3nt: TGCGCCAGCAGCTCCAAACACAGGGAGATAGATACGCAGTATTTT

d_gene: TRBD2
j_gene: TRBJ2-1
v_gene: TRBV19
abundance: -
CDR3aa: CASSIWVAGYNEQFF
CDR3nt: TGTGCCAGTAGTATTTGGGTAGCGGGGTACAATGAGCAGTTCTTC

d_gene: -
j_gene: TRBJ1-4
v_gene: TRBV30
abundance: -
CDR3aa: CAWTGMGGSATNEKLFF
CDR3nt: TGTGCCTGGACCGGGATGGGGGGATCCGCAACTAATGAAAAACTGTTTTTT

d_gene: -
j_gene: TRBJ2-7
v_gene: TRBV20-1
abundance: -
CDR3aa: CSASNPTRQYF
CDR3nt: TGCAGTGCTAGTAACCCGACGAGGCAGTACTTC

d_gene: -
j_gene: TRBJ2-7
v_gene: TRBV15
abundance: -
CDR3aa: CATSRASENYEQYF
CDR3nt: TGTGCCACCAGCAGAGCGTCGGAGAACTACGAGCAGTACTTC

d_gene: -
j_gene: TRBJ2-3
v_gene: TRBV5-6
abundance: -
CDR3aa: CASSLGPEGTDTQYF
CDR3nt: TGTGCCAGCAGCCTGGGGCCAGAAGGCACAGATACGCAGTATTTT

d_gene: TRBD1
j_gene: TRBJ2-3
v_gene: TRBV5-1
abundance: -
CDR3aa: CASSSRGTGAFGTDTQYF
CDR3nt: TGCGCCAGCAGCTCCCGGGGTACAGGGGCTTTTGGCACAGATACGCAGTATTTT

d_gene: -
j_gene: TRBJ2-1
v_gene: TRBV27
abundance: -
CDR3aa: CASSLGNEQFF
CDR3nt: TGTGCCAGCAGTTTAGGTAATGAGCAGTTCTTC

d_gene: TRBD2
j_gene: TRBJ2-7
v_gene: TRBV4-2
abundance: few
CDR3aa: CASSHLGTSGSVEQYF
CDR3nt: TGTGCCAGCAGCCATCTCGGGACTAGCGGGAGTGTAGAGCAGTACTTC

d_gene: -
j_gene: TRBJ1-6
v_gene: TRBV19
abundance: -
CDR3aa: CASSVQGYNSPLHF
CDR3nt: TGTGCCAGTAGTGTGCAGGGCTATAATTCACCCCTCCACTTT

d_gene: TRBD1
j_gene: TRBJ2-7
v_gene: TRBV13
abundance: -
CDR3aa: CASSGTGVNEQYF
CDR3nt: TGTGCCAGCAGCGGGACAGGGGTAAACGAGCAGTACTTC

d_gene: -
j_gene: TRBJ2-3
v_gene: TRBV5-1
abundance: -
CDR3aa: CASSLDASGGPQSTDTQYF
CDR3nt: TGCGCCAGCAGCTTGGATGCCAGCGGAGGTCCCCAGAGCACAGATACGCAGTATTTT

d_gene: TRBD1
j_gene: TRBJ1-5
v_gene: TRBV7-2
abundance: -
CDR3aa: CASSSPGGQGGSNPQHF
CDR3nt: TGTGCCAGCAGCTCTCCGGGTGGGCAGGGGGGCTCGAACCCCCAGCATTTT

d_gene: -
j_gene: TRBJ2-5
v_gene: TRBV5-1
abundance: -
CDR3aa: CASSLVGTALRETQYF
CDR3nt: TGCGCCAGCAGCTTGGTGGGGACCGCTCTCAGGGAGACCCAGTACTTC

d_gene: -
j_gene: TRBJ1-2
v_gene: TRBV27
abundance: -
CDR3aa: CASSSRDGNYGYTF
CDR3nt: TGTGCCAGCAGTTCCCGGGACGGAAACTATGGCTACACCTTC

d_gene: -
j_gene: TRBJ1-3
v_gene: TRBV21-1
abundance: few
CDR3aa: CASSPGGARPGNTIYF
CDR3nt: TGTGCCAGCAGCCCGGGAGGGGCTAGGCCTGGAAACACCATATATTTT

d_gene: TRBD1
j_gene: TRBJ2-7
v_gene: TRBV10-3
abundance: -
CDR3aa: CAISERTGSYEQYF
CDR3nt: TGTGCCATCAGTGAACGGACAGGGTCCTACGAGCAGTACTTC

d_gene: TRBD2
j_gene: TRBJ2-1
v_gene: TRBV10-3
abundance: -
CDR3aa: CAIGASGSHEQFF
CDR3nt: TGTGCCATAGGGGCTAGCGGGAGCCATGAGCAGTTCTTC

d_gene: TRBD1
j_gene: TRBJ2-1
v_gene: TRBV5-1
abundance: -
CDR3aa: CASSLGQGNEQFF
CDR3nt: TGCGCCAGCAGCTTGGGACAGGGAAATGAGCAGTTCTTC

d_gene: TRBD1
j_gene: TRBJ2-2
v_gene: TRBV9
abundance: -
CDR3aa: CASSDRTGRSGELFF
CDR3nt: TGTGCCAGCAGCGACCGGACAGGGCGGTCCGGGGAGCTGTTTTTT

d_gene: TRBD2
j_gene: TRBJ2-1
v_gene: TRBV5-1
abundance: -
CDR3aa: CASADTTGLAGHYNEQFF
CDR3nt: TGCGCCAGCGCCGATACAACGGGACTAGCGGGGCACTACAATGAGCAGTTCTTC

d_gene: -
j_gene: TRBJ1-4
v_gene: TRBV25-1
abundance: -
CDR3aa: CASSDLGEKLFF
CDR3nt: TGTGCCAGCAGTGACTTGGGGGAAAAACTGTTTTTT

d_gene: TRBD1
j_gene: TRBJ2-2
v_gene: TRBV7-7
abundance: medium-sized
CDR3aa: CASSPGTGVAGELFF
CDR3nt: TGTGCTAGCAGCCCCGGGACAGGGGTGGCGGGGGAGCTGTTTTTT

d_gene: TRBD1
j_gene: TRBJ2-2
v_gene: TRBV5-1
abundance: few
CDR3aa: CASSAGGAPGELFF
CDR3nt: TGCGCCAGCAGCGCAGGGGGCGCGCCCGGGGAGCTGTTTTTT

d_gene: TRBD1
j_gene: TRBJ1-2
v_gene: TRBV10-3
abundance: few
CDR3aa: CAISESGQGVYGYTF
CDR3nt: TGTGCCATCAGTGAGTCAGGACAGGGTGTCTATGGCTACACCTTC

d_gene: TRBD2
j_gene: TRBJ2-2
v_gene: TRBV7-8
abundance: -
CDR3aa: CASSPSPTSGSLAGELFF
CDR3nt: TGTGCCAGCAGCCCAAGCCCGACTAGCGGGAGTTTGGCCGGGGAGCTGTTTTTT

d_gene: -
j_gene: TRBJ2-2
v_gene: TRBV7-9
abundance: few
CDR3aa: CASSLVGGVGAGELFF
CDR3nt: TGTGCCAGCAGCTTAGTCGGGGGAGTTGGGGCCGGGGAGCTGTTTTTT

d_gene: -
j_gene: TRBJ2-3
v_gene: TRBV7-9
abundance: -
CDR3aa: CASSLVVPPTDTQYF
CDR3nt: TGTGCCAGCAGCTTAGTAGTTCCCCCCACAGATACGCAGTATTTT

d_gene: -
j_gene: TRBJ2-2
v_gene: TRBV19
abundance: -
CDR3aa: CASTQRDRELFF
CDR3nt: TGTGCCAGTACCCAAAGGGACCGGGAGCTGTTTTTT

d_gene: TRBD1
j_gene: TRBJ2-7
v_gene: TRBV7-9
abundance: few
CDR3aa: CASSLGQGDGEQYF
CDR3nt: TGTGCCAGCAGCTTAGGACAGGGGGATGGGGAGCAGTACTTC

d_gene: -
j_gene: TRBJ1-2
v_gene: TRBV27
abundance: -
CDR3aa: CASSLGRATNYGYTF
CDR3nt: TGTGCCAGCAGTTTAGGCAGGGCTACTAACTATGGCTACACCTTC

d_gene: -
j_gene: TRBJ2-5
v_gene: TRBV5-8
abundance: -
CDR3aa: CASSRRPIQETQYF
CDR3nt: TGTGCCAGCAGCCGTAGACCGATCCAAGAGACCCAGTACTTC

d_gene: -
j_gene: TRBJ2-5
v_gene: TRBV4-1
abundance: -
CDR3aa: CASSQDQGREQYF
CDR3nt: TGCGCCAGCAGCCAAGATCAAGGGAGAGAGCAGTACTTC

d_gene: -
j_gene: TRBJ2-7
v_gene: TRBV6-1
abundance: -
CDR3aa: CASSEWGVSQYF
CDR3nt: TGTGCCAGCAGTGAATGGGGCGTCTCGCAGTACTTC

d_gene: -
j_gene: TRBJ1-2
v_gene: TRBV6-5
abundance: -
CDR3aa: CASSNRANYGYTF
CDR3nt: TGTGCCAGCAGTAACAGGGCCAACTATGGCTACACCTTC

d_gene: TRBD2
j_gene: TRBJ2-3
v_gene: TRBV4-1
abundance: -
CDR3aa: CASSRLAGSTDTQYF
CDR3nt: TGCGCCAGCAGCCGACTAGCGGGCTCCACAGATACGCAGTATTTT

d_gene: -
j_gene: TRBJ2-7
v_gene: TRBV20-1
abundance: -
CDR3aa: CSAPQGDEQYF
CDR3nt: TGCAGTGCACCGCAGGGCGACGAGCAGTACTTC

d_gene: -
j_gene: TRBJ2-3
v_gene: TRBV19
abundance: -
CDR3aa: CASRKPSTDTQYF
CDR3nt: TGTGCCAGTAGAAAACCTAGCACAGATACGCAGTATTTT

d_gene: TRBD2
j_gene: TRBJ2-7
v_gene: TRBV29-1
abundance: few
CDR3aa: CSVLLAGLDEQYF
CDR3nt: TGCAGCGTTTTACTAGCGGGTTTGGACGAGCAGTACTTC

d_gene: -
j_gene: TRBJ2-3
v_gene: TRBV4-2
abundance: -
CDR3aa: CASSPSSGSGDTQYF
CDR3nt: TGTGCCAGCAGCCCGTCGAGTGGGAGCGGTGATACGCAGTATTTT

d_gene: -
j_gene: TRBJ1-1
v_gene: TRBV14
abundance: -
CDR3aa: CASSQGRGTTNTEAFF
CDR3nt: TGTGCCAGCAGCCAGGGTCGCGGGACAACGAACACTGAAGCTTTCTTT

d_gene: -
j_gene: TRBJ1-5
v_gene: TRBV4-1
abundance: -
CDR3aa: CASSQALYSNQPQHF
CDR3nt: TGCGCCAGCAGCCAAGCCCTATATAGCAATCAGCCCCAGCATTTT

d_gene: -
j_gene: TRBJ1-1
v_gene: TRBV5-6
abundance: -
CDR3aa: CASSLPGRSTEAFF
CDR3nt: TGTGCCAGCAGCTTGCCAGGTCGATCCACTGAAGCTTTCTTT

d_gene: -
j_gene: TRBJ2-2
v_gene: TRBV10-1
abundance: few
CDR3aa: CASSAYRGTGELFF
CDR3nt: TGCGCCAGCAGTGCCTACCGTGGCACCGGGGAGCTGTTTTTT

d_gene: -
j_gene: TRBJ2-3
v_gene: TRBV6-1
abundance: once
CDR3aa: CASAPRGGSTDTQYF
CDR3nt: TGTGCCAGCGCCCCCCGGGGCGGGAGCACAGATACGCAGTATTTT

d_gene: TRBD1
j_gene: TRBJ1-2
v_gene: TRBV10-3
abundance: few
CDR3aa: CAIRKTGGDGYTF
CDR3nt: TGTGCCATCAGGAAAACAGGGGGCGATGGCTACACCTTC

d_gene: -
j_gene: TRBJ1-6
v_gene: TRBV5-6
abundance: once
CDR3aa: CASSSTWLGSLHF
CDR3nt: TGTGCCAGCAGCTCAACATGGTTGGGTTCCCTCCACTTT

d_gene: -
j_gene: TRBJ2-1
v_gene: TRBV5-1
abundance: -
CDR3aa: CASSLVADRYNEQFF
CDR3nt: TGCGCCAGCAGCTTGGTAGCGGACCGGTACAATGAGCAGTTCTTC

d_gene: -
j_gene: TRBJ1-2
v_gene: TRBV6-1
abundance: -
CDR3aa: CARETGWAVGTF
CDR3nt: -

d_gene: -
j_gene: TRBJ2-6
v_gene: TRBV10-3
abundance: -
CDR3aa: CAIRATGSGANVLTF
CDR3nt: TGTGCCATCAGGGCTACTGGATCTGGGGCCAACGTCCTGACTTTC